This entry describes one T cell receptor beta chain. Its antigen is not identified. Per sample, some 93,000 TCR templates were assayed. The method was immunoSEQ multiplex PCR; TCRdb's version includes in-frame clones alone and lacks a portion of them. The sample has around 100,000 clones, approximately 94% seen once. The record originates from a study of siplizumab effects on memory and regulatory T cells. Broader study findings: Confirmation was lacking for the suppressive function of proliferating Tregs derived from siplizumab cultures.

The TCR sequence derives from a human donor in good health. What was sequenced was non-Treg CD4+ T cells sorted from blood.

CDR3 in DNA: TGTGCCAGCAGCTTACCCCAAGAGACCCAGTACTTC. This translates into CASSLPQETQYF. The rearrangement uses TRBV7-6 and TRBJ2-5; no firm D call. From germline, CDR1 is SGHVS and CDR2 FNYEAQ. There are 12 residues in the CDR3. Trimming cost V 2 bases and J 1 base, with 2 bases left between them.